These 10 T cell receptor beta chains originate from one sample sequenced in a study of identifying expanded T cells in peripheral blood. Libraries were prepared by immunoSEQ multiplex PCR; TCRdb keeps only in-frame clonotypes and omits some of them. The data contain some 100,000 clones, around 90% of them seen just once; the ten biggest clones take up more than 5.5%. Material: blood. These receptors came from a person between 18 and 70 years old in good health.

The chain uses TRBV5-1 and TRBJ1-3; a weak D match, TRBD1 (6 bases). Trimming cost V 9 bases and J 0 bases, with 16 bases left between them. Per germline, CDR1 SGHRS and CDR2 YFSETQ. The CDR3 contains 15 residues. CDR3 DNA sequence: TGCGCCAACAAGCAGGGGCACAGCTCTGGAAACACCATATATTTT. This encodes CANKQGHSSGNTIYF.

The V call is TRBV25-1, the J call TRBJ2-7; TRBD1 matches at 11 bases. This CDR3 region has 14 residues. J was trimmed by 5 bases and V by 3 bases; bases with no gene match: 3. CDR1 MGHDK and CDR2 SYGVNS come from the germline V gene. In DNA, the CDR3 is TGTGCCAGCAGTGACTGGGGACAGGGGGACGAGCAGTACTTC. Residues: CASSDWGQGDEQYF.

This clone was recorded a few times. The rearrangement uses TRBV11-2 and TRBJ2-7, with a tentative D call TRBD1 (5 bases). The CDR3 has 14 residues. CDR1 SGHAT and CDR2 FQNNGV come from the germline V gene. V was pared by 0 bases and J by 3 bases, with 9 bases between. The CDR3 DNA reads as TGTGCCAGCAGCTTAGAGGACACTCTCTACGAGCAGTACTTC. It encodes CASSLEDTLYEQYF.

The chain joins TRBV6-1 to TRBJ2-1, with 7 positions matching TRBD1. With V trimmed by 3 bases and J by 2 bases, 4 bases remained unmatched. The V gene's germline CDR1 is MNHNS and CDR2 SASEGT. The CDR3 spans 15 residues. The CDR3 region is CASSDKGAAYNEQFF. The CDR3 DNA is TGTGCCAGCAGTGATAAGGGGGCGGCCTACAATGAGCAGTTCTTC.

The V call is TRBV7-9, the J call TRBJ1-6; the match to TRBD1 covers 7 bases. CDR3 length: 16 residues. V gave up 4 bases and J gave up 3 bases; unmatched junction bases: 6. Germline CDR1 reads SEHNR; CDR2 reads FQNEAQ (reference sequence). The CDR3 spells CASSSTGALYNSPLHF. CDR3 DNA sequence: TGTGCCAGCAGCTCAACAGGGGCCCTCTATAATTCACCCCTCCACTTT.

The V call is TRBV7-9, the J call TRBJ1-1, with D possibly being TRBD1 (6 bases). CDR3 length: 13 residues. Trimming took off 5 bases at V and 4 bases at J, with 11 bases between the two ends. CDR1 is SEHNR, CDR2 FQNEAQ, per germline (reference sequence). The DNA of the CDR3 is TGTGCCAGCAGCCGTACAGGGAGCACTGAAGCTTTCTTT. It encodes CASSRTGSTEAFF.

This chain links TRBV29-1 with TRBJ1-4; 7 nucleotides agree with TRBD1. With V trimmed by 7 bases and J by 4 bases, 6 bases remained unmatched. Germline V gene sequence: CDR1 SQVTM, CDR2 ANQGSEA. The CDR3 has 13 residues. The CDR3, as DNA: TGCAGCGCCTCGGGACAGTTTAATGAAAAACTGTTTTTT. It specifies CSASGQFNEKLFF.

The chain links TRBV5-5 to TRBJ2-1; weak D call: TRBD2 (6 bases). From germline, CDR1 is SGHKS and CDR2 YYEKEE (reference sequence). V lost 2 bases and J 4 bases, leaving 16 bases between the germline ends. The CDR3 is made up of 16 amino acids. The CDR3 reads CASSFYWPGVYNEQFF. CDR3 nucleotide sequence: TGTGCCAGCAGCTTTTACTGGCCGGGGGTGTACAATGAGCAGTTCTTC.

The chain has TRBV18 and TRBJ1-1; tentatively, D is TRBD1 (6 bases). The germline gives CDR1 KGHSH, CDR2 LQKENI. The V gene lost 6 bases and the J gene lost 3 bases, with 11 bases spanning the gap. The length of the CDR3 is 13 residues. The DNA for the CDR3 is TGTGCCAGCTCCCGGGACACCGACACTGAAGCTTTCTTT. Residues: CASSRDTDTEAFF.

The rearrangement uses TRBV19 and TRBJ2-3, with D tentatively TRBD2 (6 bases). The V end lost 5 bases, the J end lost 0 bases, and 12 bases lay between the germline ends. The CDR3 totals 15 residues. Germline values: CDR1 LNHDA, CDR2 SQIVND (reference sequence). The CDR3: CASSYTGSSTDTQYF. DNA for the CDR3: TGTGCCAGTAGTTATACCGGGAGTAGCACAGATACGCAGTATTTT.